This TCR beta chain was sequenced in a study of OX40 agonist ivuxolimab in advanced cancers. About the research overall: At doses from 0.01 to 10 mg/kg, patients were given intravenous ivuxolimab every 2 weeks. Those enrolled were roughly 80% male, with a mean age of 60 years and ages from about 20 to 85.

Patients were ineligible given autoimmune disease history or systemic immunosuppression. Clones were sequenced by immunoSEQ multiplex PCR, and TCRdb holds only the in-frame ones, with some missing. The sample has about 69,000 clones; 80% to 90% are singletons. Germline values: CDR1 MNHNS, CDR2 SASEGT. The CDR3 is 14 residues long. V was trimmed by 2 bases and J by 10 bases, leaving 17 bases between them. The origin of this receptor is an adult with an advanced solid tumor such as melanoma, head and neck, liver or kidney cancer. The specimen comprised CD4+ or CD8+ T cells sorted from blood, sampled in a trial of the OX40 agonist ivuxolimab. The rearrangement joins TRBV6-1 to TRBJ1-1, with unresolved D. CDR3 protein: CASSEPGEFLGAFF. The CDR3, as DNA: TGTGCCAGCAGTGAACCTGGGGAGTTTCTTGGAGCTTTCTTT.